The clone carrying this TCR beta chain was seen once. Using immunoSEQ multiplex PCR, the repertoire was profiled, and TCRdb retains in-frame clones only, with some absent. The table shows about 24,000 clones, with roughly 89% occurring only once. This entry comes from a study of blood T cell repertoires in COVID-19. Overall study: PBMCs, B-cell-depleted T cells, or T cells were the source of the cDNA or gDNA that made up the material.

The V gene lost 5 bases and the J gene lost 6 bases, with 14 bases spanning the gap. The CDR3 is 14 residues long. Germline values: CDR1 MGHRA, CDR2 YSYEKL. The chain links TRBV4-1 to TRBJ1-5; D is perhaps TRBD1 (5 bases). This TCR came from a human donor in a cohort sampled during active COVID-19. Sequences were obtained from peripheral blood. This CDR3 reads CASSWGQGGQPQHF. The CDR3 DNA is TGCGCCAGCAGCTGGGGCCAGGGTGGTCAGCCCCAGCATTTT.